These T cell receptor beta chains were read from a single sample in a study of blood T cell repertoires in COVID-19. Profiling relied on immunoSEQ multiplex PCR, and the TCRdb table lists in-frame clones only, not all of them. The sample lists about 220,000 clones; about 90% were seen once. The sample was peripheral blood. The origin of the receptors is a man aged 35 to 55 with active or convalescent COVID-19. CDR3s leave out the opening cysteine and the closing phenylalanine or tryptophan.

V	length	J	CDR3
TRBV18	11	TRBJ2-7	ASSPTETVQQY
TRBV9	13	TRBJ1-6	ASSFGQGGNSPLH
TRBV13	13	TRBJ1-5	ASSLGARGDQPQH
TRBV5-1	11	TRBJ1-1	ASSLQGADPAF
TRBV10-2	12	TRBJ1-2	ASSERDRLYGYT
TRBV5-3	12	TRBJ2-7	ARSLIGSGPEQY
TRBV19	11	TRBJ1-6	ASSIPDRSPLH
TRBV27	13	TRBJ1-4	ASSSGAATNEKLF
TRBV20-1	9	TRBJ1-2	SAGVGLGYT
TRBV15	12	TRBJ1-1	ATSSRATDREAF
TRBV27	13	TRBJ1-2	ASSFQQAPSSGYT